These T cell receptor beta chains were read from a single sample in a study of blood T cell repertoires in COVID-19. The repertoire was sequenced with immunoSEQ multiplex PCR; TCRdb's copy has only in-frame clones and lacks some. The table includes 100,000 to 120,000 clones, 85% to 90% detected once. The specimen sequenced was peripheral blood. These receptors were obtained from a woman aged 45-60 years with acute or convalescent COVID-19. Both conserved end residues are part of each CDR3. A D gene is named only where the DNA matches it firmly. A row's size may be missing; if present it is once, few, many or a size class.

CDR3nt | CDR3aa | abundance | v_gene | d_gene | j_gene
TGTGCCATCAGTGAGGCACAGGGGGACGAGCAGTTCTTC | CAISEAQGDEQFF | . | TRBV10-3 | TRBD1 | TRBJ2-1
TGTGCCAGCAGCTTAGCTAGCGGGAGTGGGCAAGAGACCCAGTACTTC | CASSLASGSGQETQYF | . | TRBV7-2 | TRBD2 | TRBJ2-5
TGTGCCACCAGCAGATCAGGGTTGTCTAGCACAGATACGCAGTATTTT | CATSRSGLSSTDTQYF | once | TRBV15 | . | TRBJ2-3
TGTGCCAGCAGTTTACCCACCCTAGGCTACACCTTC | CASSLPTLGYTF | once | TRBV12-3/TRBV12-4 | . | TRBJ1-2
TGTGCCAGCAGCAAGATGGGGACGTTGACTAGCGGGAGGGCGAACAATGAGCAGTTCTTC | CASSKMGTLTSGRANNEQFF | once | TRBV21-1 | . | TRBJ2-1
TGTGCCAGCAGCTTACAGCTAGCCAGCACCGGGGAGCTGTTTTTT | CASSLQLASTGELFF | once | TRBV7-6 | . | TRBJ2-2
TGTGCCAGCAGTGAATGGGGACAGGGAAACACCATATATTTT | CASSEWGQGNTIYF | . | TRBV25-1 | TRBD1 | TRBJ1-3
TGTGCCAGCTCCGGGGAGGGTAATTCACCCCTCCACTTT | CASSGEGNSPLHF | . | TRBV18 | . | TRBJ1-6
TGTGCCAGCAGTTTATCAGGGAACAATCAGCCCCAGCATTTT | CASSLSGNNQPQHF | once | TRBV28 | . | TRBJ1-5
TGTGCCAGCAGCTTGGATAATTGGGGGCTCGAGCAGTACTTC | CASSLDNWGLEQYF | . | TRBV11-2 | . | TRBJ2-7
TGTGCCAGCAGCATAGGGTTGGCGAACACTGAAGCTTTCTTT | CASSIGLANTEAFF | . | TRBV7-6 | . | TRBJ1-1
TGTGCCAGCAGCCGCACAGGGGGCGGGCCCCAGCATTTT | CASSRTGGGPQHF | . | TRBV14 | TRBD1 | TRBJ1-5
TGTGCCAGCAGCTTGTCAGGGGTCAAAAACATTCAGTACTTC | CASSLSGVKNIQYF | . | TRBV11-2 | . | TRBJ2-4
TGTGCCAGCAGCTTACTAGCGGGAGGTTCTGCAGATACGCAGTATTTT | CASSLLAGGSADTQYF | . | TRBV13 | TRBD2 | TRBJ2-3
TGTGCCAGCACCGAATCAGGACTAGCGGGGGTTCAAGAGACCCAGTACTTC | CASTESGLAGVQETQYF | . | TRBV7-9 | TRBD2 | TRBJ2-5